The 2 T cell receptor beta chains listed next were all sequenced from one sample in a study of long-term antiretroviral therapy in people with HIV. Survey-level resolution applied to immunoSEQ assay v3.0. The method was immunoSEQ multiplex PCR; TCRdb's version includes in-frame clones alone and lacks a portion of them. Among 20,000 to 25,000 clones, about 72% were seen once, and the ten largest hold roughly an eighth. This specimen consisted of unsorted PBMCs, obtained approximately 1.8 years before starting antiretroviral therapy. The receptors come from a woman between 40 and 55 years old with HIV.

This chain joins TRBV5-5 and TRBJ1-5, with D perhaps TRBD1 (5 bases). Germline V gene lookup returns CDR1 SGHKS and CDR2 YYEKEE (reference sequence). The length of the CDR3 is 16 residues. Deletions cut 0 bases from V and 0 bases from J, with 10 bases between. CDR3 nucleotides: TGTGCCAGCAGCTTGGTTCCGGGGGGTAGCAATCAGCCCCAGCATTTT. Its protein product is CASSLVPGGSNQPQHF.

V and J are TRBV9 and TRBJ2-5; no clear D gene. The V and J ends lost 0 bases and 0 bases respectively, with 9 bases between them. This CDR3 comprises 15 residues. Germline lookup yields CDR1 SGDLS and CDR2 YYNGEE. In DNA, the CDR3 is TGTGCCAGCAGCGTAGGGATAGGCTACCAAGAGACCCAGTACTTC. Its translation: CASSVGIGYQETQYF.